A single sample is the source of the 19 T cell receptor beta chains below, sequenced in a study of blood T cell repertoires in COVID-19. Assay used: immunoSEQ multiplex PCR; TCRdb lists only in-frame clones, some missing. Altogether about 100,000 clones are present, roughly 88% being singletons, with the ten largest covering 6.8%. Material: peripheral blood. The receptors originated from a man aged 50 to 59 with active or convalescent COVID-19.

The V gene is TRBV19, the J gene TRBJ1-1, with 8 bases matching TRBD1. The germline gives CDR1 LNHDA, CDR2 SQIVND (reference sequence). Germline trimming cut 9 bases from V and 5 bases from J; bases unmatched to any gene: 8. This CDR3 comprises 13 residues. The CDR3 reads CASRDRGGTEAFF. DNA for the CDR3: TGTGCCAGCCGCGACAGGGGAGGGACTGAAGCTTTCTTT.

The CDR3 is CASSFTDRNNEQFF. The CDR3 bases are TGTGCCAGCAGTTTCACGGACAGGAACAATGAGCAGTTCTTC. The chain combines TRBV6-6 with TRBJ2-1; TRBD1 agrees at 7 bases. Per the germline V gene, CDR1 is MNHNY and CDR2 is SVGAGI (reference sequence). Trimming cost V 4 bases and J 5 bases; bases outside gene matches: 5. The CDR3 is made up of 14 amino acids.

The CDR3 DNA sequence: TGTGCCAGCAGCCCCTTGGACAGGGTGAATTCACCCCTCCACTTT. This sequence encodes CASSPLDRVNSPLHF. V usage is TRBV6-5 and J usage is TRBJ1-6; 8 bases match TRBD1. CDR3 length equals 15 residues. V dropped 6 bases and J dropped 7; count of bases not matched to a gene: 8. The germline CDR1 and CDR2 sequences are MNHEY and SVGAGI.

This clone occurred a few times. V usage is TRBV2 and J usage is TRBJ2-7; 8 bases match TRBD1. In germline, CDR1 is SNHLY, CDR2 FYNNEI. The CDR3 spans 12 residues. The CDR3 sequence is CVRQGNSYEQYF. DNA for the CDR3: TGTGTCAGACAGGGGAACTCCTACGAGCAGTACTTC.

In its sample, this clone was seen once. V is TRBV28 and J is TRBJ1-1, with TRBD1 as a possible D gene (6 bases). V dropped 1 base and J dropped 4 bases, with 10 bases sitting between them. Germline V gene data show CDR1 as MDHEN and CDR2 as SYDVKM. CDR3 length: 14 residues. CDR3 nucleotides: TGTGCCAGCAGTTTATCGGGGGGCGTCACTGAAGCTTTCTTT. Amino acids: CASSLSGGVTEAFF.

V usage is TRBV10-1 and J usage is TRBJ2-2; D is ambiguous. CDR1 is WNHNN, CDR2 SYGVQD, per germline (reference sequence). Trimming took off 2 bases at V and 0 bases at J, with 7 bases between the two ends. The CDR3 contains 15 residues. CDR3 DNA sequence: TGCGCCAGCAGTGAGGAGAGCGCGAACACCGGGGAGCTGTTTTTT. Residues: CASSEESANTGELFF.

Only one count was recorded for this clone. The chain links TRBV10-1 to TRBJ2-1; D remains ambiguous. V was shortened by 4 bases and J by 9 bases, with 13 bases between the two germline ends. The CDR3 runs to 13 residues. In germline, CDR1 is WNHNN, CDR2 SYGVQD (reference sequence). The CDR3 spells CASSGDIKSEQFF. The CDR3 DNA reads TGCGCCAGCAGTGGTGATATTAAGAGTGAGCAGTTCTTC.

This chain connects TRBV3-1 (or the pseudogene TRBV3-2) to TRBJ2-1, with a tentative D call TRBD2 (6 bases). With 0 bases removed from V and 4 bases from J, the gap between germline ends came to 13 bases. The CDR3 runs 16 residues. Germline CDR1 reads LGHDT; CDR2 reads YNNKEL (reference sequence). The CDR3 region is CASSQERLAPYNEQFF. CDR3 sequence (DNA): TGTGCCAGCAGCCAAGAACGGCTAGCGCCATACAATGAGCAGTTCTTC.

The rearrangement joins TRBV25-1 to TRBJ1-1; 8 bases are shared with TRBD1. Trimming removed 11 bases from V and 1 base from J; junction bases left unmatched: 12. CDR1 and CDR2 (germline): MGHDK, SYGVNS. The CDR3 loop spans 15 amino acids. In nucleotides, the CDR3 is TGTGCCTCAGGCGAAAGGGGGACAGGGAACACTGAAGCTTTCTTT. Protein sequence: CASGERGTGNTEAFF.

This clone was seen only once. The CDR3 loop reads CASSLARDRAYEQYF. Here the CDR3 DNA reads TGCGCCAGCAGTCTTGCCCGCGACAGGGCCTACGAGCAGTACTTC. The chain couples TRBV4-1 to TRBJ2-7; 7 bases match TRBD1. The germline gives CDR1 MGHRA, CDR2 YSYEKL. The length of the CDR3 is 15 residues. V shed 6 bases and J 2 bases; nucleotides not matched to a gene: 10.

The chain has TRBV7-5 and TRBJ1-1; the table assigns TRBD1, which was not confirmed against the DNA. TRBV7-5 is tagged as a pseudogene. The CDR3 is 20 residues long. In DNA form, the CDR3 reads TGTGCCAGAATCATCCGACTTAATGGGGGCAGCAATAACATGAACACTGAAGCTTTCTTT. Protein sequence: CARIIRLNGGSNNMNTEAFF.

This chain links TRBV28 with TRBJ1-2; 8 positions match TRBD1. With 8 bases clipped from V and 4 bases from J, the junction kept 9 bases outside the gene matches. The germline CDR1 and CDR2 sequences are MDHEN and SYDVKM. CDR3 length equals 14 residues. CDR3 sequence reads: CASGSPDRVYGYTF. The CDR3, as DNA: TGTGCCAGCGGTTCCCCGGACAGGGTCTATGGCTACACCTTC.

As to this clone: The junction differs from germline at one of its ends, possibly a read error. This chain connects TRBV10-1 to TRBJ2-1; the match to TRBD2 covers 8 bases. There are 15 residues in the CDR3. Germline CDR1 and CDR2: WNHNN and SYGVQD (reference sequence). In DNA form, the CDR3 reads TGCGCCAGTAGTGAGGTAGCTAGCGGGTACAATGAGCAGTTCTTC. Protein product: CASSEVASGYNEQFF.

The chain is built from TRBV23-1 and TRBJ2-5, with D maybe TRBD2 (5 bases). TRBV23-1 is an ORF, with its function uncertain. Trimming pared 1 base from V and 5 bases from J, leaving 14 bases between. This CDR3 is built from 15 residues. CDR3 nucleotides: TGCGCCAGCAGTCAATTCGGCGGGTGTCGGGAGACCCAGTACTTC. Its protein is CASSQFGGCRETQYF.

The chain combines TRBV3-1 (or the pseudogene TRBV3-2) with TRBJ2-7; 10 bases match TRBD2. The CDR3 has 15 residues. Germline V CDR1 and CDR2: LGHDT, YNNKEL (reference sequence). J gave up 4 bases and V 2 bases, and 5 bases lay outside the gene matches. CDR3 amino acids: CASSQQLAGAYEQYF. CDR3 DNA sequence: TGTGCCAGCAGCCAACAGCTAGCGGGAGCATACGAGCAGTACTTC.

V is TRBV29-1 and J is TRBJ2-7; D perhaps matches TRBD2 (6 bases). This CDR3 has 14 amino acids. Trimming left V 4 bases short and J 1 base short, with 14 bases between. Germline lookup yields CDR1 SQVTM and CDR2 ANQGSEA. The CDR3 reads CSVVSRDSSYEQYF. The CDR3 bases are TGCAGCGTTGTTTCTCGGGACTCATCCTACGAGCAGTACTTC.

The chain combines TRBV28 with TRBJ2-1; possibly TRBD2 for D (6 bases). CDR1 is MDHEN and CDR2 is SYDVKM in the germline V gene. V shed 1 base and J shed 4 bases, with 14 bases lying between them. The CDR3 is 16 amino acids. CDR3 nucleotide sequence: TGTGCCAGCAGTTTATATGGAGCGGGTTCTTACAATGAGCAGTTCTTC. Translated: CASSLYGAGSYNEQFF.

J is TRBJ2-5 and V is TRBV6-2 or TRBV6-3, with 9 bases matching TRBD2. The CDR3 consists of 14 residues. The V gene's germline CDR1 is MNHEY and CDR2 SVGEGT. The V and J ends lost 6 bases and 4 bases, in that order; junction bases with no gene match: 6. CDR3: CASSLSGRVETQYF. CDR3 bases: TGTGCCAGCAGCCTTAGCGGGAGAGTAGAGACCCAGTACTTC.

This rearrangement joins TRBV7-7 to TRBJ2-2, with 7 bases that match TRBD2. There are 14 residues in the CDR3. V shed 8 bases and J 6 bases; nucleotides not matched to a gene: 9. CDR1 SSHAT and CDR2 FNYEAQ come from the germline V gene (reference sequence). CDR3 sequence reads: CASRLGEGAGELFF. The CDR3 coding sequence is TGTGCCAGCCGGTTGGGGGAGGGTGCCGGGGAGCTGTTTTTT.